The next 10 T cell receptor beta chains were all read from a single sample in a study of blood T cells in healthy people across ages. Then a second PCR, running roughly 7 to 11 cycles, was carried out with a sample-barcoded 5' primer and a J-beta primer mix. TCRdb called the 5' RACE reads again in MiXCR, with one record for every CDR3 protein. The sample includes 1.8 million or so distinct CDR3 sequences, about 39% seen only once; the top ten take around 23%. Material for sequencing was blood. Source of these receptors: a human donor in good health.

The J gene is TRBJ2-4, the V gene TRBV20-1, with D possibly TRBD1 on 5 matching bases. The CDR3 sequence is 13 residues long. Germline CDR1 reads DFQATT; CDR2 reads SNEGSKA (reference sequence). Trimming stripped 8 bases from V and 9 bases from J, with 20 bases between. This chain's CDR3 is CSTSGSQKGIQYF. The CDR3 nucleotides are TGCAGTACGTCAGGGTCCCAAAAGGGCATTCAGTACTTC.

The chain recombines TRBV24-1 with TRBJ2-1; TRBD1 matches at 10 bases. Germline V gives CDR1 KGHDR, CDR2 SFDVKD. The CDR3 length is 19 residues. Trimming cost V 5 bases and J 4 bases; bases outside gene matches: 16. This chain's CDR3 is CATSGGETGGAGNYNEQFF. CDR3 nucleotide sequence: TGTGCCACCAGTGGGGGCGAGACAGGGGGCGCCGGGAATTACAATGAGCAGTTCTTC.

This clonotype was recorded a few times. CDR3 nucleotides: TGTGCCAGCAATTACAGGGGGCTTGTCACAGATACGCAGTATTTT. Translating it yields CASNYRGLVTDTQYF. The chain recombines TRBV28 with TRBJ2-3, with 9 nucleotides matching TRBD1. Trimming took 7 bases from V and 2 from J; bases not matched to a gene: 7. Per germline, CDR1 MDHEN and CDR2 SYDVKM. This CDR3 is 15 amino acids long.

A few counts support this clonotype. The chain uses TRBV19 and TRBJ2-5; the D gene is possibly TRBD1 (6 bases). V was cut by 8 bases and J by 11 bases, with 18 bases left in between. CDR1 and CDR2 from the germline V gene are LNHDA and SQIVND (reference sequence). The CDR3 sequence is 12 residues long. CDR3 nucleotide sequence: TGTGCCAGTGCCCACAGGGAAGGTGAGCAGTACTTC. Its protein product is CASAHREGEQYF.

The chain carries TRBV28 and TRBJ2-7; D possibly corresponds to TRBD1 (5 bases). The CDR3 is 14 amino acids. Between the trimmed V and J ends, which lost 1 base and 3 bases, there was a span of 10 bases. The germline V gene has CDR1 MDHEN and CDR2 SYDVKM. The CDR3 is CASSLSGRVYEQYF. In DNA, the CDR3 is TGTGCCAGCAGTTTATCAGGGCGCGTCTACGAGCAGTACTTC.

This chain connects TRBV7-2 to TRBJ2-3; tentatively, D is TRBD2 (6 bases). The germline V gene has CDR1 SGHTA and CDR2 FQGNSA. Trimming shortened V by 5 bases and J by 10 bases, and 22 bases separated the two germline ends. There are 15 residues in the CDR3. The CDR3 protein is CASSPEPGRGIAQYF. The CDR3, as DNA: TGTGCCAGCAGCCCCGAACCGGGGCGGGGCATTGCGCAGTATTTT. The variable domain in full, completed from reference TRBV7-2 and TRBJ2-3, reads GAGVSQSPSNKVTEKGKDVELRCDPISGHTALYWYRQSLGQGLEFLIYFQGNSAPDKSGLPSDRFSAERTGGSVSTLTIQRTQQEDSAVYLCASSPEPGRGIAQYFGPGTRLTVL.

This clonotype turned up a few times. This chain links TRBV4-2 with TRBJ2-1; 8 nucleotides agree with TRBD2. The length of the CDR3 is 16 residues. V was clipped by 3 bases and J by 3 bases; unmatched bases: 7. Germline V CDR1 and CDR2: LGHNA, YNFKEQ. CDR3 protein: CASSQETGTSYNEQFF. In nucleotides, the CDR3 is TGTGCCAGCAGCCAGGAAACCGGGACTAGCTACAATGAGCAGTTCTTC.

The chain has TRBV11-2 and TRBJ2-1, with 11 bases fitting TRBD2. Germline V lookup: CDR1 SGHAT, CDR2 FQNNGV. Germline trimming cut 2 bases from V and 9 bases from J; bases unmatched to any gene: 9. This CDR3 has 16 amino acids. CDR3 residues: CASSLTVAGGPGEQFF. DNA for the CDR3: TGTGCCAGCAGCTTAACTGTAGCGGGGGGGCCAGGTGAGCAGTTCTTC.

The rearrangement links TRBV5-1 to TRBJ1-6; a possible D gene is TRBD1 (6 bases). CDR1 and CDR2 from the germline V gene are SGHRS and YFSETQ. The CDR3 spans 15 residues. The V end was cut by 1 base, the J end by 9 bases, with 14 bases between. The CDR3 loop reads CASSLSQGQGSPLHF. DNA for the CDR3: TGCGCCAGCAGCTTGTCGCAGGGGCAGGGTTCACCCCTCCACTTT.

The chain has TRBV21-1 and TRBJ1-5; the table gives TRBD1 as D, unverified against the DNA. TRBV21-1 represents a pseudogene. The CDR3 spans 17 residues. CDR3 nucleotide sequence: TGTGCCAGCAGCGCGCGGCCCGGCTTCGTTGCCAATCAGCCCCAGCATTTT. It is translated as CASSARPGFVANQPQHF.